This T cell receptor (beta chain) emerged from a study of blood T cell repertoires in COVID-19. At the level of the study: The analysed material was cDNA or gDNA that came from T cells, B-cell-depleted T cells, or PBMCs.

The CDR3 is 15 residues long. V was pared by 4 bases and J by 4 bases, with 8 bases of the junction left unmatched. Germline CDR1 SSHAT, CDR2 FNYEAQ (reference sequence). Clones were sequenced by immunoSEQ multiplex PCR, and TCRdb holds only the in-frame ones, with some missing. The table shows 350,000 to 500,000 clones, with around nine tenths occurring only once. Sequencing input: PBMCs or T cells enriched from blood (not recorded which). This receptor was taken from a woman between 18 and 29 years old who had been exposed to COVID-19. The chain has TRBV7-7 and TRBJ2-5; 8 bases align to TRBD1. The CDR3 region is CASSSDRGGRETQYF. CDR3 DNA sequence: TGTGCCAGCAGCTCTGACAGGGGCGGTCGAGAGACCCAGTACTTC.